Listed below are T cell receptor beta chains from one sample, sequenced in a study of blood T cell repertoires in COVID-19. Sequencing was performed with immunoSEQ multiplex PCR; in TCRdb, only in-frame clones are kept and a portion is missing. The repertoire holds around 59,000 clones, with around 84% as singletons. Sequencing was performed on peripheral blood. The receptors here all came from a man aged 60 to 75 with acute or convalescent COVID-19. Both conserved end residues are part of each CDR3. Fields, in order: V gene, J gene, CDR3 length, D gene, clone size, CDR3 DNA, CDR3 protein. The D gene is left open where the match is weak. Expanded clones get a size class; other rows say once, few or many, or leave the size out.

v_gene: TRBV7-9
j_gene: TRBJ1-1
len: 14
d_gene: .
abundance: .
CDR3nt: TGTGCCAGCAGGGGGGACACTTCGAACACTGAAGCTTTCTTT
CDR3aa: CASRGDTSNTEAFF

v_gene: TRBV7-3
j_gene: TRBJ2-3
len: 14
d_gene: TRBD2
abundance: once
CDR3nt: TGTGCCAGCACCTTAGCGGGGAGTTCAGATACGCAGTATTTT
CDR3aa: CASTLAGSSDTQYF

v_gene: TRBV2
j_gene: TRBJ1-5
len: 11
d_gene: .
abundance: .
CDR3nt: TGTGCCAGCGGCTCACCTGAGCCCCAGCATTTT
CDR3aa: CASGSPEPQHF

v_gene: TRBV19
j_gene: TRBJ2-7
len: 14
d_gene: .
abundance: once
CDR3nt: TGTGCCAGCCAAGACGGGGGAAGCTCCTACGAGCAGTACTTC
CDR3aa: CASQDGGSSYEQYF

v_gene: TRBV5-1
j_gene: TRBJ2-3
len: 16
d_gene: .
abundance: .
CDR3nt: TGCGCCAGCAGCCCTCAAATAGCGGTGAGCACAGATACGCAGTATTTT
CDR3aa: CASSPQIAVSTDTQYF

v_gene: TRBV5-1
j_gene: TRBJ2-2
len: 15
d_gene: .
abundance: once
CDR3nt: TGCGCCAGCAGCCGAGCCGGGGCGAACACCGGGGAGCTGTTTTTT
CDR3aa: CASSRAGANTGELFF

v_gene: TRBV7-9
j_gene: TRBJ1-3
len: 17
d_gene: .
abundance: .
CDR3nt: TGTGCCAGCAGCAAGTCCGGGACTAGGAGCTCTGGAAACACCATATATTTT
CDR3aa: CASSKSGTRSSGNTIYF

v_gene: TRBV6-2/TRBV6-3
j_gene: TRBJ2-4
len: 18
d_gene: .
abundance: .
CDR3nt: TGTGCCAGCAGTTCGAGCCGCTCGAGGGGGGGCGAGGAAAACATTCAGTACTTC
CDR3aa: CASSSSRSRGGEENIQYF

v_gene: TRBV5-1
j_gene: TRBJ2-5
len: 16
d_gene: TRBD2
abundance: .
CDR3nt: TGCGCCAGCAGCGGGTTAACGGGGGGTTCCCAAGAGACCCAGTACTTC
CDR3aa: CASSGLTGGSQETQYF

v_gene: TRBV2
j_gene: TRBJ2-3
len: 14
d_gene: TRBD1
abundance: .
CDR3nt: TGTGCCACCAAAGGTGGACAGGGGTTAGATACGCAGTATTTT
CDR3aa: CATKGGQGLDTQYF

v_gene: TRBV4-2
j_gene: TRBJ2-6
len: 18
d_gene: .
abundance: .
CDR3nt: TGTGCCAGCAGCCAAGAAAGGCTAGCGAACTCTGGGGCCAACGTCCTGACTTTC
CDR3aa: CASSQERLANSGANVLTF

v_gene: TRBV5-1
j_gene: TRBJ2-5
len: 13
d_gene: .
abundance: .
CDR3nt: TGCGCCAGCAGCTTGTTACGGGGAGAGACCCAGTACTTC
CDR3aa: CASSLLRGETQYF

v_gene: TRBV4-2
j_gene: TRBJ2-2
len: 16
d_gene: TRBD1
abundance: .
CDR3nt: TGTGCCAGCAGACCTACGGGACAGAAGAACACCGGGGAGCTGTTTTTT
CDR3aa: CASRPTGQKNTGELFF

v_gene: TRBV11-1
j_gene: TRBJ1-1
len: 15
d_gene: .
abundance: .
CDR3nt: TGTGCCAGCAGCTTGCAGGGATCGGTGAGCACTGAAGCTTTCTTT
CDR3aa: CASSLQGSVSTEAFF

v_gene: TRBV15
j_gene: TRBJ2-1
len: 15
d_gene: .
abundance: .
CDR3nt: TGTGCCACCAGCAGAGCAGGATCGTGGGGCGATGAGCAGTTCTTC
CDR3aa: CATSRAGSWGDEQFF

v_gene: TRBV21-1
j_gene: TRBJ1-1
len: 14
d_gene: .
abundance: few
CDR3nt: TGTGCCAGCAGCAAAAACGGGATGAACACTGAAGCTTTCTTT
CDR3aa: CASSKNGMNTEAFF

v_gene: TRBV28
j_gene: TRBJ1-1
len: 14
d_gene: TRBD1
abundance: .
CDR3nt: TGTGCCAGCAGTTTAACAGGGGGGTACACTGAAGCTTTCTTT
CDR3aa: CASSLTGGYTEAFF

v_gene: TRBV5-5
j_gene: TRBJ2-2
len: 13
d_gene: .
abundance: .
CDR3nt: TGTGCCAGCAGCCCCAGGGGTTCCGGGGAGCTGTTTTTT
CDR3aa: CASSPRGSGELFF

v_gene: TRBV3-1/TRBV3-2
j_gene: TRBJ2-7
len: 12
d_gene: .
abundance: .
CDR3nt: TGTGCCAGCGGGCAGTGGACCTACGAGCAGTACTTC
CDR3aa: CASGQWTYEQYF

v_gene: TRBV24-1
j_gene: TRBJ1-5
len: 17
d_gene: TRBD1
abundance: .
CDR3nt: TGTGCCACCAGTGAACGCCAGGGACAGGGCGGCGGGCAGCCCCAGCATTTT
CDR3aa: CATSERQGQGGGQPQHF

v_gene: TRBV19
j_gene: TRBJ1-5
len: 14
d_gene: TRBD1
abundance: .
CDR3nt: TGTGCCAGTAGTCAATCAGGGGGCCATCAGCCCCAGCATTTT
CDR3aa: CASSQSGGHQPQHF

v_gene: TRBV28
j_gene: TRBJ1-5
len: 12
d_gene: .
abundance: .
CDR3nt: TGTGCCAGCATCAGTTGGAGTCAGCCCCAGCATTTT
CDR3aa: CASISWSQPQHF

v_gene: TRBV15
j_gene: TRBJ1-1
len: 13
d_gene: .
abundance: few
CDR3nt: TGTGCCACCAGCAATTACGGGAGGGTTGAAGCTTTCTTT
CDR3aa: CATSNYGRVEAFF

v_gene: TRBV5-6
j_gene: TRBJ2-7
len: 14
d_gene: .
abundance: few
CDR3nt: TGTGCCAGCAGCTGGGGCTCAACGACCTACGAGCAGTACTTC
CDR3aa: CASSWGSTTYEQYF

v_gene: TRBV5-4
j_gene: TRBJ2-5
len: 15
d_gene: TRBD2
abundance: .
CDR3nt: TGTGCCAGCAGCTTGCTAGCTAGCGGGGGGGAGACCCAGTACTTC
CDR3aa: CASSLLASGGETQYF

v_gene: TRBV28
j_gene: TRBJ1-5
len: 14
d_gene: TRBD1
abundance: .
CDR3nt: TGTGCCACAGGACAGGGGGGTAGCAATCAGCCCCAGCATTTT
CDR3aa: CATGQGGSNQPQHF

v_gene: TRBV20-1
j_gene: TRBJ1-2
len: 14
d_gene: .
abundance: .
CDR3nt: TGCAGTGCTAGTAAACCCGAGGGAGCATGGGGCTACACCTTC
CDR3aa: CSASKPEGAWGYTF

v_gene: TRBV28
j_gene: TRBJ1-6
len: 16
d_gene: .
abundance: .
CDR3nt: TGTGCCAGCACTAGGGGACGGGGGTTCGGTAATTCACCCCTCCACTTT
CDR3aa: CASTRGRGFGNSPLHF

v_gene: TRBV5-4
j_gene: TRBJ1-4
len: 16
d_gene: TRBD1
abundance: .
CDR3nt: TGTGCCAGCAGCCCAAACCCGGGACAGGGGGATGAAAAACTGTTTTTT
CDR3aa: CASSPNPGQGDEKLFF

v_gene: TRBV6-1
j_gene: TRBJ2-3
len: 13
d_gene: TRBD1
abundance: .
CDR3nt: TGTGCCAGCAGCCCGGACAGGCATATAACGCAGTATTTT
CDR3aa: CASSPDRHITQYF

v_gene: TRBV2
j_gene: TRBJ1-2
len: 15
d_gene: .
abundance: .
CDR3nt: TGTGCCAGCAGAGGGGCCCTCCGTATAGGCTATGGCTACACCTTC
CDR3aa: CASRGALRIGYGYTF

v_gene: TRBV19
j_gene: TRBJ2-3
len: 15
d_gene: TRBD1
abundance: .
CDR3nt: TGTGCCAGTAGCGGCAGCAGGGGGCCCACAGATACGCAGTATTTT
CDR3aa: CASSGSRGPTDTQYF

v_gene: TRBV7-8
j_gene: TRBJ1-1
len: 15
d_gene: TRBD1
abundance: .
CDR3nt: TGTGCCAGCAGCTTAGAGGGGGCAGGGAACACTGAAGCTTTCTTT
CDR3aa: CASSLEGAGNTEAFF

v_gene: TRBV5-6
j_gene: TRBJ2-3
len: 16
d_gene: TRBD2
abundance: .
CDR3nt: TGTGCCAGCAGCCCGACTAGCGGGGGAGGTAGAGATACGCAGTATTTT
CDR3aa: CASSPTSGGGRDTQYF

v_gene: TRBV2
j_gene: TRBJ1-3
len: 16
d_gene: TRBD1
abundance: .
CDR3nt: TGTGCCAGCAGTCGGATGGACAGGGGCTCTGGAAACACCATATATTTT
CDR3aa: CASSRMDRGSGNTIYF

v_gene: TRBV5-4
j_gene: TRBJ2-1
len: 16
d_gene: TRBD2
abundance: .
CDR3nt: TGTGCCAGCAGCTCGGGACTAGCGGGGGGGCCCAATGAGCAGTTCTTC
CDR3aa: CASSSGLAGGPNEQFF

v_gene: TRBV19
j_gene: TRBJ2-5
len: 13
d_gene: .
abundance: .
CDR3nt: TGTGCCAGTAGTTGGGGCAGTCAAGAGACCCAGTACTTC
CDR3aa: CASSWGSQETQYF

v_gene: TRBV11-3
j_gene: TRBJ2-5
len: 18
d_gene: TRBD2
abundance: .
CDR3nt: TGTGCCAGCAGCTTAGATATGGGAGGCGGGGGGTACCAAGAGACCCAGTACTTC
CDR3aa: CASSLDMGGGGYQETQYF

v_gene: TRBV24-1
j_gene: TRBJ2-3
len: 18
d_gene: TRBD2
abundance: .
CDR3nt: TGTGCCACCAGTGATTGGCCGGGACTAGCGTCGGGGTCAGATACGCAGTATTTT
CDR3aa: CATSDWPGLASGSDTQYF

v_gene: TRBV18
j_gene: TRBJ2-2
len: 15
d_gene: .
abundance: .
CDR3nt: TGTGCCAGCCCCTTAGAACAGGCGAACACCGGGGAGCTGTTTTTT
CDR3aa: CASPLEQANTGELFF

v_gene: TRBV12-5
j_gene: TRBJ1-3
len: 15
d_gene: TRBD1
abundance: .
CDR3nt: TGTGCTAGTGGAAGCCAGGGGGCTGGTGGAAACACCATATATTTT
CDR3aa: CASGSQGAGGNTIYF